Listed below are T cell receptor beta chains from one sample, sequenced in a study of T cells expressing NK-cell markers. TCRdb reprocessed the 5' RACE reads and reports one entry per CDR3 protein, with no DNA. The sample data list roughly 390,000 distinct CDR3 sequences. The sequencing input was blood T cells: a sorted CD56 or NKG2C T cell subset, CD4+ or CD8+ T cells, or bulk PBMC T cells (not recorded which). All receptors derive from a man aged 18-75 years in good health. CDR3s include the opening cysteine and the closing phenylalanine or tryptophan. Fields, in order: V gene, J gene, CDR3 protein.

>TRBV20-1|TRBJ2-3
CSAKAGLGTDTQYF
>TRBV7-6|TRBJ1-1
CASSLGEAREAFF
>TRBV5-6|TRBJ1-6
CASSPTVGDSPLHF
>TRBV11-2|TRBJ2-7
CASSLGLDDEQYF
>TRBV7-2|TRBJ2-7
CASSPPGTSGDYEQYF
>TRBV11-2|TRBJ2-1
CASRSQGRGHEQFF
>TRBV7-8|TRBJ2-3
CASSSRGTRTDTQYF
>TRBV5-1|TRBJ1-4
CASSSSEGRRKLFF
>TRBV6-5|TRBJ1-1
CASSYFRTGAEAFF
>TRBV9|TRBJ2-2
CASRRPQATGELFF
>TRBV6-1|TRBJ1-6
CASSTLDRPTNSYNSPLHF
>TRBV20-1|TRBJ2-7
CSAMGGQLDEEQYF
>TRBV6-5|TRBJ1-4
CASSYSIGREKLFF
>TRBV4-2|TRBJ2-2
CASSQLAGDTGELFF
>TRBV7-2|TRBJ1-2
CASKLGGFFDGYTF
>TRBV7-9|TRBJ2-1
CASSLISAGAHLNEQFF
>TRBV20-1|TRBJ2-7
CSADSNSGARSYEQYF
>TRBV11-1|TRBJ2-7
CASSRGTSGDRYEQYF
>TRBV29-1|TRBJ2-3
CSVQWAGVANTQYF
>TRBV7-9|TRBJ2-5
CASSLKSSFGETQYF
>TRBV7-2|TRBJ2-7
CASSLARQGQQYF
>TRBV20-1|TRBJ2-7
CSASLFRGNRGEQYF
>TRBV11-2|TRBJ1-1
CASSLDPGTGNTEAFF
>TRBV20-1|TRBJ1-1
CSAREQGEAFF
>TRBV5-1|TRBJ1-4
CASRVRVEEKLFF
>TRBV7-6|TRBJ2-7
CASSLDSSGSYEQYF
>TRBV30|TRBJ2-7
CAWSEGQGGDEQYF
>TRBV28|TRBJ1-2
CASSSRDSHGYTF
>TRBV19|TRBJ1-1
CASSIRGEGTEAFF
>TRBV5-4|TRBJ2-2
CASSLHGTGELFF
>TRBV20-1|TRBJ1-6
CSADSGPQSPLHF
>TRBV6-5|TRBJ2-1
CASSLRAAPSSYNEQFF
>TRBV21-1|TRBJ1-2
CASSKSDGYTF
>TRBV7-8|TRBJ1-2
CASSPVRGGYGYTF
>TRBV5-8|TRBJ2-1
CASSWGQGKVNEQFF
>TRBV11-2|TRBJ1-6
CASSVRNSPLHF
>TRBV10-3|TRBJ2-2
CAIKGTENTGELFF
>TRBV20-1|TRBJ2-5
CSARIGLSQETQYF
>TRBV15|TRBJ2-3
CATSRAPGGTSTDTQYF
>TRBV5-1|TRBJ2-1
CATSLGAVAYNEQFF
>TRBV7-2|TRBJ2-1
CASSLRLGLRNEQFF
>TRBV6-4|TRBJ1-5
CASSKMDGQPQHF
>TRBV12-3/TRBV12-4|TRBJ2-7
CASRRDTEREQYF
>TRBV11-3|TRBJ2-1
CASSLRGTGGNEQFF
>TRBV20-1|TRBJ1-1
CSALGANTEAFF
>TRBV5-1|TRBJ2-7
CASSLDPGLYYEQYF
>TRBV20-1|TRBJ1-5
CSATRFRGNNQPQHF
>TRBV13|TRBJ1-4
CASSPVPGQGRNEKLFF
>TRBV24-1|TRBJ2-5
CATWGLSRETQYF
>TRBV18|TRBJ1-4
CASSTLDPTANEKLFF
>TRBV6-1|TRBJ2-1
CASSPGGSSDNEQFF
>TRBV5-6|TRBJ2-1
CASSLAGTARNEQFF
>TRBV6-6|TRBJ2-7
CASSYSSSYEQYF
>TRBV19|TRBJ1-4
CASSMLGSQNEKLFF
>TRBV6-5|TRBJ1-1
CASSYRTVNTEAFF